The rows below give T cell receptor beta chains drawn from one sample of a study of OX40 agonist ivuxolimab in advanced cancers. Method: immunoSEQ multiplex PCR; TCRdb's copy keeps in-frame clones and lacks some. The sample yields fewer than 65,000 clones, around 93% seen once. The sample here was CD4+ or CD8+ T cells sorted from blood, taken in a trial of the OX40 agonist ivuxolimab. Receptor source: an adult with an advanced solid tumor such as melanoma, head and neck, liver or kidney cancer. CDR3s include the opening cysteine and the closing phenylalanine or tryptophan. Each record gives: CDR3 length, V gene, J gene, D gene, clone size, CDR3 DNA, CDR3 protein. The D gene is left open where the match is weak. Size is stated for part of the rows, as once, few or many counts, or as a class when the clone is expanded.

>13|TRBV5-1|TRBJ2-5|TRBD2|.
TGCGCCAGCAGCCCCGGGGGGGCCGGGACCCAGTACTTC
CASSPGGAGTQYF
>15|TRBV7-9|TRBJ1-2|TRBD1|.
TGTGCCAGCAGCTCCTCGGGACAGGGTGGAAATGGCTACACCTTC
CASSSSGQGGNGYTF
>13|TRBV2|TRBJ2-4|.|once
TGTGCCAGCAGCCACGTGGGGGAGAACATTCAGTACTTC
CASSHVGENIQYF
>14|TRBV27|TRBJ1-5|.|.
TGTGCCAGCAGTTTGGCAGGGGCCAATCAGCCCCAGCATTTT
CASSLAGANQPQHF
>12|TRBV4-2|TRBJ2-3|.|.
TGTGCCAGCATCGACCCTCCCGGTACGCAGTATTTT
CASIDPPGTQYF
>14|TRBV10-1|TRBJ2-7|.|.
TGCGCCACCCCAGCCCCAGCTAGCTCCTACGAGCAGTACTTC
CATPAPASSYEQYF
>15|TRBV6-5|TRBJ1-2|.|.
TGTGCCAGCAGTTTACGAGGGGGAGTATCCGTGGGCTACACCTTC
CASSLRGGVSVGYTF
>12|TRBV16|TRBJ1-2|.|.
TGTGCCAGCAGCCCCGACCCGTATGGCTACACCTTC
CASSPDPYGYTF
>19|TRBV7-9|TRBJ2-4|TRBD2|.
TGTGCCAGCAGCTTGACTAGCGGGAGGGCCCACCAAGCCAAAAACATTCAGTACTTC
CASSLTSGRAHQAKNIQYF
>16|TRBV5-4|TRBJ2-7|.|.
TGTGCCAGCAGCCCGGTTTCGGGACTCCTTTCCTACGAGCAGTACTTC
CASSPVSGLLSYEQYF
>13|TRBV25-1|TRBJ2-7|.|few
TGTGCCAGCAGTGAAACCGGGACCGGCGAGCAGTACTTC
CASSETGTGEQYF
>15|TRBV7-2|TRBJ2-1|.|.
TGTGCCAGCAGCTTAAGGGCCCTAGGTCCCAATGAGCAGTTCTTC
CASSLRALGPNEQFF
>14|TRBV27|TRBJ1-5|.|few
TGTGCCAGCAGTTTAACGGGGGCACGGCAGCCCCAGCATTTT
CASSLTGARQPQHF
>14|TRBV5-1|TRBJ2-3|TRBD1|.
TGCGCCAGCAGCTCCGGGACAGGGACAGATACGCAGTATTTT
CASSSGTGTDTQYF
>16|TRBV28|TRBJ2-2|.|.
TGTGCCAGCAGGGGACTACAGGGGCTGGACACCGGGGAGCTGTTTTTT
CASRGLQGLDTGELFF
>12|TRBV7-2|TRBJ1-1|.|few
TGTGCCAGCAGCTTTTTAAACACTGAAGCTTTCTTT
CASSFLNTEAFF
>12|TRBV9|TRBJ2-1|.|once
TGTGCCAGCAGCGGAGCCTACAATGAGCAGTTCTTC
CASSGAYNEQFF
>15|TRBV28|TRBJ1-2|TRBD1|.
TGTGCCAGCAGTTCGGAGGACAGGGAATATCACGGCTACACCTTC
CASSSEDREYHGYTF
>16|TRBV4-1|TRBJ2-1|TRBD2|.
TGCGCCAGCAGCCATAACAGAGGACTAGAGTACAATGAGCAGTTCTTC
CASSHNRGLEYNEQFF
>14|TRBV7-6|TRBJ2-2|.|.
TGTGCCAGCAGCTCCTTAGCGAACACCGGGGAGCTGTTTTTT
CASSSLANTGELFF
>15|TRBV11-3|TRBJ2-1|TRBD2|.
TGTGCCAGCAGCTCCCGTGGGACTAGGAACAATGAGCAGTTCTTC
CASSSRGTRNNEQFF
>16|TRBV7-9|TRBJ2-7|TRBD1|.
TGTGCCAGCAACCTAATCCTGCAGGGGGTGAAAAGTGAGCAGTACTTC
CASNLILQGVKSEQYF
>14|TRBV2|TRBJ2-7|TRBD2|once
TGTGCCAGCAGTGCCTTAGCGGGGTCCTACGAGCAGTACTTC
CASSALAGSYEQYF
>15|TRBV9|TRBJ1-1|.|.
TGTGCCAGCAGCGCCCCGGCAGACATGAACACTGAAGCTTTCTTT
CASSAPADMNTEAFF
>18|TRBV12-2|TRBJ1-5|.|.
TGTGCAAGTCGCCAGAGTAGGGGCGAGGGTTATAGCAATCAGCCCCAGCATTTT
CASRQSRGEGYSNQPQHF